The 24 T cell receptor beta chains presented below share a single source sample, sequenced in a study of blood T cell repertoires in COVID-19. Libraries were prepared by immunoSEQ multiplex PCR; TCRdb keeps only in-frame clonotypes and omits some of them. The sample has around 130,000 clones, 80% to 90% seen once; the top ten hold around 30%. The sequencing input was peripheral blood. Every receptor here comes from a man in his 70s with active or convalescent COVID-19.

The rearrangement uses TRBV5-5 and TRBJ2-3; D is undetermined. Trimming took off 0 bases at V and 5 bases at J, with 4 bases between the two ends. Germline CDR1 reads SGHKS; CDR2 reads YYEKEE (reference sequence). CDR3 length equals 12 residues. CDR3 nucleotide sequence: TGTGCCAGCAGCTTGGCTATAGATACGCAGTATTTT. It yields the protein CASSLAIDTQYF.

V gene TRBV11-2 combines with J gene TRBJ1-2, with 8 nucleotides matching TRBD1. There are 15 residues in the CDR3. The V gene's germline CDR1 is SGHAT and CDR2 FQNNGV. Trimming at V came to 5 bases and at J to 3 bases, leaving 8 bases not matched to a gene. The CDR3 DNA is TGTGCCAGCAGCCCCGGGACAGGAGTTTACTATGGCTACACCTTC. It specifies CASSPGTGVYYGYTF.

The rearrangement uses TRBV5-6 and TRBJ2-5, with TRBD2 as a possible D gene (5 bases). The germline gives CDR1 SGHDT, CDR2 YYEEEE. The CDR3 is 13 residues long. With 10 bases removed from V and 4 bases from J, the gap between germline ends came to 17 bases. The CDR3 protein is CAASRRWGETQYF. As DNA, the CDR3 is TGTGCCGCCAGCCGGAGGTGGGGAGAGACCCAGTACTTC.

CDR3 nucleotide sequence: TGTGCCAGCAGCTTGGGACAGGGGGCTAGGACTAATGAAAAACTGTTTTTT. Protein product: CASSLGQGARTNEKLFF. The chain employs TRBV11-2 and TRBJ1-4; 12 positions agree with TRBD1. The CDR3 has 17 residues. The germline V gene has CDR1 SGHAT and CDR2 FQNNGV. Trimming cost V 3 bases and J 2 bases; bases outside gene matches: 4.

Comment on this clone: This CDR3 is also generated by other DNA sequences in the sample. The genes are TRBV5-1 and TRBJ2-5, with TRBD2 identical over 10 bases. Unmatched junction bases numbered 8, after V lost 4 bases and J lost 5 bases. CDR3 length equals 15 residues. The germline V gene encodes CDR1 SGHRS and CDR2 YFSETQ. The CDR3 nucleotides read TGCGCCAGCAGCCTCCTAGCGGGAGAGGGGGAGACCCAGTACTTC. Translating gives CASSLLAGEGETQYF.

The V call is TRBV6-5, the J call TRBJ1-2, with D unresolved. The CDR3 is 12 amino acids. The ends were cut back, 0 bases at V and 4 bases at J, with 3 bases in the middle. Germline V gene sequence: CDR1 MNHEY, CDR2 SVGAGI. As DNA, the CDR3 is TGTGCCAGCAGTTACTCCGGCTATGGCTACACCTTC. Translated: CASSYSGYGYTF.

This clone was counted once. For the CDR3, the DNA is TGTGCCAGCAGTTTATCGGCGGCTAGCGGAGGTGAGCAGTTCTTC. Its protein product is CASSLSAASGGEQFF. The rearrangement links TRBV27 to TRBJ2-1; 7 bases match TRBD2. CDR1 and CDR2 from the germline V gene are MNHEY and SMNVEV (reference sequence). This CDR3 is 15 amino acids long. Trimming cost V 0 bases and J 9 bases; bases outside gene matches: 8.

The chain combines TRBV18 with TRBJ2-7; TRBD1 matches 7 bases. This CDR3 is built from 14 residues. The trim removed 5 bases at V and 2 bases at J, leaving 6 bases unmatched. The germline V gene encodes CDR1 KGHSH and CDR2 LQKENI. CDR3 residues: CASSESGTAYEQYF. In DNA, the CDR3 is TGTGCCAGCTCAGAGTCCGGGACAGCCTACGAGCAGTACTTC.

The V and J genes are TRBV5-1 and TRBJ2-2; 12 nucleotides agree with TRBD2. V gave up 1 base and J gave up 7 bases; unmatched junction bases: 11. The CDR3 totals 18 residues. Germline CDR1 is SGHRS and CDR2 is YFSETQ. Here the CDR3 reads CASSLRLAGVRGGGELFF. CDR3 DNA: TGCGCCAGCAGCTTGCGACTAGCGGGAGTTCGCGGGGGCGGGGAGCTGTTTTTT.

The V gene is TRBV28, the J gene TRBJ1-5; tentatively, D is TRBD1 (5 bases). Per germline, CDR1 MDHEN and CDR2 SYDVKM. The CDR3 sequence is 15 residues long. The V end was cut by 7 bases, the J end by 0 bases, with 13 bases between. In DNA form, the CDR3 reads TGTGCCAGCACCTACCAGGGTAATAGCAATCAGCCCCAGCATTTT. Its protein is CASTYQGNSNQPQHF. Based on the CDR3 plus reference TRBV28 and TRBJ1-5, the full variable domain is DVKVTQSSRYLVKRTGEKVFLECVQDMDHENMFWYRQDPGLGLRLIYFSYDVKMKEKGDIPEGYSVSREKKERFSLILESASTNQTSMYLCASTYQGNSNQPQHFGDGTRLSIL.

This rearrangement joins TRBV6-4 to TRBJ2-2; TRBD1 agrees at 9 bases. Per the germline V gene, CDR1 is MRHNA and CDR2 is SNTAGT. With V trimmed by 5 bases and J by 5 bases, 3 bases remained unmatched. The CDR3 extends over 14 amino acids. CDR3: CASSRTGETGELFF. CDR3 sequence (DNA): TGTGCCAGCAGTCGGACAGGGGAGACCGGGGAGCTGTTTTTT.

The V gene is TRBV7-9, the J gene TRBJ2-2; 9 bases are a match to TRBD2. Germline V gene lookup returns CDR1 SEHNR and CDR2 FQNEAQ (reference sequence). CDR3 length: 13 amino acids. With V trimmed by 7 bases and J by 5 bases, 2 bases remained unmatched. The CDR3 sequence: CASKLAGTGELFF. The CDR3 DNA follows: TGTGCCAGCAAGCTAGCGGGGACCGGGGAGCTGTTTTTT. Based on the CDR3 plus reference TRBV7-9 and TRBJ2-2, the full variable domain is DTGVSQNPRHKITKRGQNVTFRCDPISEHNRLYWYRQTLGQGPEFLTYFQNEAQLEKSRLLSDRFSAERPKGSFSTLEIQRTEQGDSAMYLCASKLAGTGELFFGEGSRLTVL.

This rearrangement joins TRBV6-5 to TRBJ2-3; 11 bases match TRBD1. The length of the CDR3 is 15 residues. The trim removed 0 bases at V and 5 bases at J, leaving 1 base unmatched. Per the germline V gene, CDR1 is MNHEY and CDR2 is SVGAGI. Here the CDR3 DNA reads TGTGCCAGCAGTTACTCGGGGACAGGGGGAGATACGCAGTATTTT. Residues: CASSYSGTGGDTQYF.

The DNA of the CDR3 is TGTGCCAGCAGACTAGACAGGTTGATCGCTTACGAGCAGTACTTC. Amino acids: CASRLDRLIAYEQYF. The chain joins TRBV6-5 to TRBJ2-7, with D maybe TRBD1 (6 bases). Germline V lookup: CDR1 MNHEY, CDR2 SVGAGI. The CDR3 is 15 amino acids. V was trimmed by 6 bases and J by 4 bases, leaving 19 bases between them.

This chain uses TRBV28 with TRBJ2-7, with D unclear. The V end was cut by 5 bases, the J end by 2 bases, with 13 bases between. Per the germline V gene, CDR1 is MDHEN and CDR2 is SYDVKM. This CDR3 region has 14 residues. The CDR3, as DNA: TGTGCCAGCAGTCCGCCCGAGAGGCCCTACGAGCAGTACTTC. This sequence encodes CASSPPERPYEQYF.

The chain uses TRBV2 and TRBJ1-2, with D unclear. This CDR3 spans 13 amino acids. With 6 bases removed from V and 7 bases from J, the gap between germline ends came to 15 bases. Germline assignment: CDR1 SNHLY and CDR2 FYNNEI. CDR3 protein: CASSSTMNTGYTF. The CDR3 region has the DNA TGTGCCAGCAGCTCGACAATGAACACTGGCTACACCTTC.

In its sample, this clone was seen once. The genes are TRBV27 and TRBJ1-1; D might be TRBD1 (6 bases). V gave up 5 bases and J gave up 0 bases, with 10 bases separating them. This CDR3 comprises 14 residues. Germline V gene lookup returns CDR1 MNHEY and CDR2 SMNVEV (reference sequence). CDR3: CASSHRDLNTEAFF. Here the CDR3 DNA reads TGTGCCAGCAGTCACAGGGACCTGAACACTGAAGCTTTCTTT.

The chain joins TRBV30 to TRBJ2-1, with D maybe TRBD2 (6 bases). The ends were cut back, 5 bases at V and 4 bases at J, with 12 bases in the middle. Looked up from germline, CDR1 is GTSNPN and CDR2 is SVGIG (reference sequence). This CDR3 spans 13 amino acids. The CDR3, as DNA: TGTGCCTGGTCTGGTAGCGGTTACAATGAGCAGTTCTTC. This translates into CAWSGSGYNEQFF.

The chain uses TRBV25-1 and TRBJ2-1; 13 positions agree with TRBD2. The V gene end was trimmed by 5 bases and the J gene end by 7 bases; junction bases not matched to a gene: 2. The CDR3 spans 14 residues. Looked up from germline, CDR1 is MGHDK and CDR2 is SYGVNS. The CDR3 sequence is CASSPLAGGNEQFF. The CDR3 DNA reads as TGTGCCAGCAGTCCACTAGCGGGAGGGAATGAGCAGTTCTTC.

CDR3 coding DNA: TGTGCCAGCAGGATATTCGAGGGACTAGCGGGATACAATGAGCAGTTCTTC. Amino acid sequence: CASRIFEGLAGYNEQFF. The gene calls are TRBV27 and TRBJ2-1; 13 bases fit TRBD2. CDR1 MNHEY and CDR2 SMNVEV come from the germline V gene (reference sequence). The ends lost 6 bases at V and 4 bases at J; junction bases unmatched: 9. There are 17 residues in the CDR3.

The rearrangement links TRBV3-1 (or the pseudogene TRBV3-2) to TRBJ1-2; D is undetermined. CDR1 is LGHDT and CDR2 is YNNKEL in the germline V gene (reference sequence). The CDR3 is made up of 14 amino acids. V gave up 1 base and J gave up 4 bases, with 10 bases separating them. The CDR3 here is CASSQGQHSYGYTF. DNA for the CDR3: TGTGCCAGCAGCCAAGGCCAACACAGCTATGGCTACACCTTC.

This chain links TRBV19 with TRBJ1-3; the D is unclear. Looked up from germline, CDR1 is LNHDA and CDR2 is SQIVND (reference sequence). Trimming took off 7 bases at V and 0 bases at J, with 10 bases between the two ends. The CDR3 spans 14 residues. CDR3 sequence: CASTGGHSGNTIYF. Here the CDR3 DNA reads TGTGCCAGTACCGGCGGGCACTCTGGAAACACCATATATTTT.

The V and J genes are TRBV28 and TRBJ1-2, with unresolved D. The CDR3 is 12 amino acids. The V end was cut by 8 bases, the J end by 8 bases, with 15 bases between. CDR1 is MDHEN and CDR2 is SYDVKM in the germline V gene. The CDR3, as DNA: TGTGCCAGCGGAGGGCGGGTTCAGGGCTACACCTTC. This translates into CASGGRVQGYTF.

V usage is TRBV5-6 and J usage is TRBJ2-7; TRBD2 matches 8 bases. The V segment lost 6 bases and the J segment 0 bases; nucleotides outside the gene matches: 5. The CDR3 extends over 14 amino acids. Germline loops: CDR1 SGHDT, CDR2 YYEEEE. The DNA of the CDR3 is TGTGCCAGCAAAACCAGCGGGAGCTCCTACGAGCAGTACTTC. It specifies CASKTSGSSYEQYF.